Below, 22 T cell receptor beta chains from the same sample are listed, as sequenced in a study of cytomegalovirus exposure and HLA in healthy donors. Primers: 60 Vbeta forward and 13 Jbeta reverse. Some clones are missing from TCRdb's copy, which holds only in-frame ones; the method was immunoSEQ multiplex PCR. Of over 100,000 clones in the sample, roughly four fifths were seen once. Source material: PBMCs. These receptors were taken from a woman in her twenties or thirties in good health and CMV-seropositive.

This chain uses TRBV7-4 with TRBJ2-7, with 10 bases fitting TRBD1. The CDR3 has 18 residues. CDR1 is SGHVT, CDR2 SQSDAQ, per germline. Trimming at V came to 2 bases and at J to 3 bases, leaving 13 bases not matched to a gene. This chain's CDR3 is CASSLSCKGQGNYYEQYF. The CDR3, as DNA: TGTGCCAGCAGCTTATCCTGCAAGGGACAGGGGAATTACTACGAGCAGTACTTC. Full variable domain (missing parts from reference TRBV7-4 and TRBJ2-7): GAGVSQSPRYKVAKRGRDVALRCDSISGHVTLYWYRQTLGQGSEVLTYSQSDAQRDKSGRPSGRFSAERPERSVSTLKIQRTEQGDSAVYLCASSLSCKGQGNYYEQYFGPGTRLTVT.

V gene TRBV9 combines with J gene TRBJ2-2; D is ambiguous. The V end was cut by 5 bases, the J end by 4 bases, with 9 bases between. The CDR3 has 13 residues. Per germline, CDR1 SGDLS and CDR2 YYNGEE. CDR3 coding DNA: TGTGCCAGCAGGGCGGCCCTCACCGGGGAGCTGTTTTTT. This encodes CASRAALTGELFF.

V is TRBV5-1 and J is TRBJ2-4, with D tentatively TRBD1 (5 bases). The CDR3 runs 14 residues. The V end was cut by 4 bases, the J end by 6 bases, with 14 bases between. The germline gives CDR1 SGHRS, CDR2 YFSETQ. In DNA form, the CDR3 reads TGCGCCAGCAGCCCGCAGGGTGGGGTAAACATTCAGTACTTC. It is translated as CASSPQGGVNIQYF.

The V gene is TRBV6-5, the J gene TRBJ1-2, with TRBD1 matching 8 bases. Germline-derived CDR1 and CDR2 are MNHEY and SVGAGI. V lost 6 bases to trimming and J lost 7 bases; unmatched junction nucleotides: 4. The CDR3 totals 12 residues. CDR3 bases: TGTGCCAGCAGGCTGACAGGGGCTGGCTACACCTTC. This translates into CASRLTGAGYTF.

The genes are TRBV4-1 and TRBJ1-3; D perhaps matches TRBD1 (5 bases). The CDR3 extends over 19 amino acids. V was trimmed by 4 bases and J by 2 bases, leaving 24 bases between them. Germline assignment: CDR1 MGHRA and CDR2 YSYEKL. The CDR3 reads CASSLSGGGGGSPGNTIYF. For the CDR3, the DNA is TGCGCCAGCAGCCTCTCGGGAGGTGGGGGGGGGTCCCCTGGAAACACCATATATTTT.

This chain links TRBV6-1 with TRBJ1-6; TRBD1 matches 9 bases. The germline V gene has CDR1 MNHNS and CDR2 SASEGT. Losses at the gene ends were 7 bases for V and 8 bases for J; bases not matched to a gene: 9. CDR3 length: 15 residues. The CDR3 spells CASKPRGQGYSPLHF. In nucleotides, the CDR3 is TGTGCCAGCAAACCACGCGGACAGGGGTATTCACCCCTCCACTTT.

The chain uses TRBV28 and TRBJ1-1, with TRBD1 as a possible D gene (5 bases). The CDR3 is 15 residues long. The germline CDR1 and CDR2 sequences are MDHEN and SYDVKM. The V end was cut by 5 bases, the J end by 2 bases, with 15 bases between. The CDR3 DNA reads as TGTGCCAGCAGTATGGGGGGTCGGGGAAACACTGAAGCTTTCTTT. This gives the protein CASSMGGRGNTEAFF.

V is TRBV7-2 and J is TRBJ1-2, with D tentatively TRBD1 (6 bases). The V end was cut by 0 bases, the J end by 3 bases, with 8 bases between. Germline CDR1 is SGHTA and CDR2 is FQGNSA. CDR3 length: 14 residues. The CDR3 protein is CASSLARQDYGYTF. The CDR3 coding sequence is TGTGCCAGCAGCTTAGCGCGACAGGACTATGGCTACACCTTC.

The chain combines TRBV5-1 with TRBJ1-4; D is unresolved. Trimming cost V 0 bases and J 5 bases, with 5 bases left between them. The CDR3 spans 13 residues. Per germline, CDR1 SGHRS and CDR2 YFSETQ. The CDR3 loop is CASSLGANEKLFF. In nucleotides, the CDR3 is TGCGCCAGCAGCTTGGGGGCGAATGAAAAACTGTTTTTT.

This chain uses TRBV4-1 with TRBJ2-3, with 7 nucleotides matching TRBD2. Unmatched junction bases numbered 3, after V lost 0 bases and J lost 9 bases. This CDR3 has 13 amino acids. Per the germline V gene, CDR1 is MGHRA and CDR2 is YSYEKL. The CDR3 DNA follows: TGCGCCAGCAGCCAAGATTGGGGGGGAACGCAGTATTTT. The encoded protein is CASSQDWGGTQYF.

With regard to this clone: Relative to the germline gene, one junction end is altered; a read error may explain this. V and J are TRBV7-9 and TRBJ2-5; perhaps TRBD2 as D (5 bases). The CDR3 consists of 15 residues. Germline V gene data show CDR1 as SEHNR and CDR2 as FQNEAQ (reference sequence). The CDR3 DNA reads TGTTCCAGCAGCCGTCCCCCAGCGGCACAAGAGACCCAGTACTTC. Translation: CSSSRPPAAQETQYF.

This chain connects TRBV5-1 to TRBJ2-3; 8 bases fit TRBD2. V dropped 6 bases and J dropped 1; count of bases not matched to a gene: 4. Germline values: CDR1 SGHRS, CDR2 YFSETQ. CDR3 length: 14 amino acids. The CDR3 loop is CASTRGGGTDTQYF. The CDR3 nucleotides are TGCGCCAGCACCCGGGGGGGCGGCACAGATACGCAGTATTTT.

The J gene is TRBJ1-2, the V gene TRBV5-6; D remains unclear. Trimming left V 1 base short and J 6 bases short, with 7 bases between. This CDR3 spans 12 amino acids. The V gene's germline CDR1 is SGHDT and CDR2 YYEEEE. The CDR3: CASSLPGNGYTF. As DNA, the CDR3 is TGTGCCAGCAGCTTGCCGGGGAATGGCTACACCTTC.

The V gene is TRBV27, the J gene TRBJ2-7; D is ambiguous. CDR3 size: 13 residues. Germline CDR1 MNHEY, CDR2 SMNVEV (reference sequence). Deletions cut 3 bases from V and 3 bases from J, with 9 bases between. The chain's CDR3 is CASSFHRYYEQYF. CDR3 nucleotides: TGTGCCAGCAGTTTTCACAGATACTACGAGCAGTACTTC.

In this sample, this clone turned up once. This chain joins TRBV5-6 and TRBJ2-7, with D perhaps matching TRBD1 (6 bases). The CDR3 length is 14 residues. V lost 0 bases and J 3 bases, leaving 10 bases between the germline ends. CDR1 SGHDT and CDR2 YYEEEE come from the germline V gene. The CDR3 coding sequence is TGTGCCAGCAGCTTGGCGGGACACGACTACGAGCAGTACTTC. Translated: CASSLAGHDYEQYF.

Only one count was recorded for this clone. Here the CDR3 reads CASSLRYNEQFF. CDR3 in DNA: TGTGCCAGCAGTTTGAGGTACAATGAGCAGTTCTTC. The chain is built from TRBV28 and TRBJ2-1; D is uncertain. V was pared by 3 bases and J by 4 bases, with 4 bases between. Per germline, CDR1 MDHEN and CDR2 SYDVKM. This CDR3 spans 12 amino acids.

The chain joins TRBV5-5 to TRBJ2-5, with no clear D. The CDR3 is made up of 13 amino acids. V was trimmed by 5 bases and J by 1 base, leaving 9 bases between them. CDR1 and CDR2 from the germline V gene are SGHKS and YYEKEE (reference sequence). CDR3 nucleotide sequence: TGTGCCAGCAGACCCGGGTTCCAAGAGACCCAGTACTTC. Protein: CASRPGFQETQYF. The variable domain in full, completed from reference TRBV5-5 and TRBJ2-5, reads DAGVTQSPTHLIKTRGQQVTLRCSPISGHKSVSWYQQVLGQGPQFIFQYYEKEERGRGNFPDRFSARQFPNYSSELNVNALLLGDSALYLCASRPGFQETQYFGPGTRLLVL.

As for this clone: The sample carries other DNA sequences with the same CDR3. The chain has TRBV5-6 and TRBJ2-7; 13 nucleotides align to TRBD2. CDR1 is SGHDT and CDR2 is YYEEEE in the germline V gene. The CDR3 is 15 amino acids. V dropped 4 bases and J dropped 1; count of bases not matched to a gene: 2. The CDR3 reads CASSAGLAGSYEQYF. The CDR3 DNA is TGTGCCAGCAGCGCGGGACTAGCGGGGTCCTACGAGCAGTACTTC.

This rearrangement joins TRBV5-1 to TRBJ1-1, with 10 bases matching TRBD1. CDR3 length: 16 amino acids. The germline V gene has CDR1 SGHRS and CDR2 YFSETQ. The junction had 6 bases not matched to a gene; V was cut back by 4 bases and J by 0 bases. In DNA form, the CDR3 reads TGCGCCAGCAGCCGAAGACAGGGGGCAATGAACACTGAAGCTTTCTTT. It is translated as CASSRRQGAMNTEAFF. The full variable domain, its missing parts supplied by reference TRBV5-1 and TRBJ1-1, is KAGVTQTPRYLIKTRGQQVTLSCSPISGHRSVSWYQQTPGQGLQFLFEYFSETQRNKGNFPGRFSGRQFSNSRSEMNVSTLELGDSALYLCASSRRQGAMNTEAFFGQGTRLTVV.

This clone turned up a few times. The chain employs TRBV13 and TRBJ2-5, with D hard to call. The CDR3 extends over 14 amino acids. The germline V gene encodes CDR1 PRHDT and CDR2 FYEKMQ (reference sequence). V lost 3 bases and J lost 5, with 13 bases in between. CDR3 residues: CASSFARVSETQYF. The CDR3, as DNA: TGTGCCAGCAGCTTTGCGCGAGTAAGCGAGACCCAGTACTTC.

The rearrangement uses TRBV5-1 and TRBJ2-5; D unresolved. The CDR3 runs to 13 residues. V was pared by 2 bases and J by 7 bases, with 12 bases between. Germline V gives CDR1 SGHRS, CDR2 YFSETQ. The CDR3 is CASSLDTTRTQYF. CDR3 coding DNA: TGCGCCAGCAGCTTAGATACCACGAGGACCCAGTACTTC. The full variable domain, its missing parts supplied by reference TRBV5-1 and TRBJ2-5, is KAGVTQTPRYLIKTRGQQVTLSCSPISGHRSVSWYQQTPGQGLQFLFEYFSETQRNKGNFPGRFSGRQFSNSRSEMNVSTLELGDSALYLCASSLDTTRTQYFGPGTRLLVL.

A few counts support this clone. The chain combines TRBV28 with TRBJ2-7, with TRBD1 matching 9 bases. Germline values: CDR1 MDHEN, CDR2 SYDVKM. The V and J ends lost 5 bases and 4 bases, in that order; junction bases with no gene match: 9. The length of the CDR3 is 15 residues. CDR3 sequence reads: CASSPAGTGQYEQYF. Here the CDR3 DNA reads TGTGCCAGCAGTCCAGCCGGGACAGGGCAGTACGAGCAGTACTTC.